A selection of T cell receptor beta chains follows, all from one sample in a study of cytomegalovirus exposure and HLA in healthy donors. Using immunoSEQ multiplex PCR, the repertoire was profiled, and TCRdb retains in-frame clones only, with some absent. The sample carries 110,000 to 150,000 clones, approximately 84% recorded once. Sequences were obtained from PBMCs. The origin of the receptors is a woman younger than 45 in good health and CMV-seronegative. The CDR3 runs from the conserved cysteine through the conserved F or W. The D gene is left open where the match is weak. Expanded clones get a size class; other rows say once, few or many, or leave the size out.

j_gene | v_gene | abundance | d_gene | CDR3aa | CDR3nt
TRBJ1-5 | TRBV30 | NA | NA | CAWSASSRGQPQHF | TGTGCCTGGAGTGCAAGTAGCCGGGGTCAGCCCCAGCATTTT
TRBJ2-7 | TRBV15 | once | NA | CATSRGGLTYEQYF | TGTGCCACCAGCAGGGGGGGACTTACCTACGAGCAGTACTTC
TRBJ1-6 | TRBV6-1 | NA | TRBD1 | CASSGRQGYNSPLHF | TGTGCCAGCAGTGGGAGACAGGGCTATAATTCACCCCTCCACTTT
TRBJ2-6 | TRBV7-2 | NA | NA | CASGHSSGANVLTF | TGTGCCAGCGGGCATAGCTCTGGGGCCAACGTCCTGACTTTC
TRBJ1-4 | TRBV15 | NA | NA | CATSRDDTGLTNEKLFF | TGTGCCACCAGCAGAGATGACACAGGGCTCACTAATGAAAAACTGTTTTTT
TRBJ1-2 | TRBV6-5 | few | TRBD1 | CASTADRGGGYTF | TGTGCCAGCACCGCGGACAGGGGTGGAGGCTACACCTTC
TRBJ1-6 | TRBV7-2 | NA | TRBD1 | CASSLGQGDSPLHF | TGTGCCAGCAGCCTGGGACAGGGGGATTCACCCCTCCACTTT
TRBJ1-1 | TRBV4-2 | NA | TRBD1 | CASSQGDRPKGTEAFF | TGTGCCAGCAGCCAAGGGGACAGGCCAAAGGGAACTGAAGCTTTCTTT
TRBJ2-5 | TRBV11-2 | NA | NA | CASSVTRETQYF | TGTGCCAGCAGCGTAACCAGAGAGACCCAGTACTTC
TRBJ2-3 | TRBV6-1 | NA | TRBD2 | CASSAFPTAGGGTDTQYF | TGTGCCAGCAGTGCCTTTCCTACGGCGGGGGGGGGCACAGATACGCAGTATTTT
TRBJ2-5 | TRBV6-7 | NA | TRBD2 | CASSYSRLAGDQETQYF | TGTGCCAGCAGTTACTCGAGACTAGCGGGGGATCAAGAGACCCAGTACTTC
TRBJ2-5 | TRBV5-1 | NA | NA | CASSYAGTFQETQYF | TGCGCCAGCAGTTATGCCGGGACATTCCAAGAGACCCAGTACTTC
TRBJ1-3 | TRBV19 | NA | NA | CASSIRAGNTIYF | TGTGCCAGTAGTATCAGGGCTGGAAACACCATATATTTT
TRBJ1-6 | TRBV5-6 | NA | NA | CASSLPGTYNSPLHF | TGTGCCAGCAGCTTGCCCGGGACATATAATTCACCCCTCCACTTT
TRBJ1-1 | TRBV19 | NA | NA | CASSIIGGNTEAFF | TGTGCCAGTAGTATAATAGGCGGGAACACTGAAGCTTTCTTT
TRBJ2-5 | TRBV7-6 | NA | TRBD2 | CASSLGGRGGRETQYF | TGTGCCAGCAGCTTAGGCGGGCGGGGGGGCCGGGAGACCCAGTACTTC
TRBJ1-2 | TRBV18 | NA | TRBD1 | CASSPDTGAYYGYTF | TGTGCCAGCTCACCGGACACAGGGGCCTACTATGGCTACACCTTC
TRBJ1-2 | TRBV11-3 | NA | NA | CASSPARQLYYGYTF | TGTGCCAGCAGCCCCGCGAGGCAACTATACTATGGCTACACCTTC
TRBJ2-3 | TRBV5-6 | once | TRBD2 | CASSFGLAVWEDTQYF | TGTGCCAGCAGCTTCGGTCTAGCGGTGTGGGAAGATACGCAGTATTTT
TRBJ2-7 | TRBV5-6 | NA | TRBD1 | CASSDKDRVFNEQYF | TGTGCCAGCAGCGATAAGGACAGGGTTTTCAACGAGCAGTACTTC
TRBJ1-2 | TRBV29-1 | once | NA | CSVDWDKYPYGYTF | TGCAGCGTTGATTGGGACAAATACCCCTATGGCTACACCTTC
TRBJ2-7 | TRBV7-9 | NA | TRBD2 | CASSLSGGVGEQYF | TGTGCCAGCAGCTTAAGCGGGGGGGTGGGGGAGCAGTACTTC
TRBJ1-2 | TRBV11-2 | NA | NA | CASGMTFDYGYTF | TGTGCCAGCGGCATGACATTCGACTATGGCTACACCTTC
TRBJ2-2 | TRBV28 | NA | NA | CASTLRTGELFF | TGTGCCAGCACCCTGAGGACCGGGGAGCTGTTTTTT
TRBJ2-3 | TRBV29-1 | NA | NA | CSVLRPGSTDTQYF | TGCAGCGTGCTTCGACCCGGGAGCACAGATACGCAGTATTTT
TRBJ2-3 | TRBV15 | NA | NA | CATSRAPGGDTQYF | TGTGCCACCAGCAGGGCTCCTGGAGGGGATACGCAGTATTTT
TRBJ1-2 | TRBV7-9 | NA | NA | CASSRTGSYGYTF | TGTGCCAGCAGCCGTACAGGGTCCTATGGCTACACCTTC
TRBJ2-3 | TRBV5-1 | NA | NA | CASRPLGLSTDTQYF | TGCGCCAGCCGCCCCTTGGGCTTAAGCACAGATACGCAGTATTTT
TRBJ2-7 | TRBV5-8 | NA | NA | CASSFNTGIVHEQYF | TGTGCCAGCAGCTTCAATACAGGGATTGTCCACGAGCAGTACTTC
TRBJ2-3 | TRBV7-2 | few | TRBD2 | CASSLVGGTSTDTQYF | TGTGCCAGCAGCTTAGTCGGGGGGACTAGCACAGATACGCAGTATTTT
TRBJ1-1 | TRBV4-1 | few | NA | CASSQDFYRNTEAFF | TGCGCCAGCAGCCAAGATTTTTACAGGAACACTGAAGCTTTCTTT
TRBJ2-1 | TRBV7-6 | NA | TRBD1 | CASSLGTGIRNEQFF | TGTGCCAGCAGCTTAGGGACAGGGATTCGGAATGAGCAGTTCTTC
TRBJ2-7 | TRBV5-4 | NA | TRBD2 | CASSLELAGYEQYF | TGTGCCAGCAGCTTGGAGCTAGCGGGCTACGAGCAGTACTTC
TRBJ2-5 | TRBV18 | NA | NA | CASSPPRAGPETQYF | TGTGCCAGCTCACCACCGCGGGCGGGTCCTGAGACCCAGTACTTC
TRBJ1-5 | TRBV6-7 | many | NA | CASMSRGGQPQHF | TGTGCCAGCATGAGTCGGGGAGGGCAGCCCCAGCATTTT
TRBJ1-1 | TRBV28 | NA | NA | CASSQSGRWNTEAFF | TGTGCCAGCAGTCAATCAGGGAGGTGGAACACTGAAGCTTTCTTT
TRBJ1-1 | TRBV19 | NA | NA | CASRWTENTEAFF | TGTGCCAGTAGATGGACAGAGAACACTGAAGCTTTCTTT
TRBJ2-3 | TRBV7-6 | NA | TRBD2 | CASSLVPSGMTDTQYF | TGTGCCAGCAGCTTAGTGCCTAGCGGGATGACAGATACGCAGTATTTT
TRBJ2-3 | TRBV4-1 | NA | NA | CASSQDYGSTDTQYF | TGCGCCAGCAGCCAAGATTACGGTAGCACAGATACGCAGTATTTT
TRBJ2-7 | TRBV18 | NA | NA | CASSPYSSYEQYF | TGTGCCAGCTCACCCTATTCTTCCTACGAGCAGTACTTC
TRBJ1-6 | TRBV9 | few | TRBD1 | CASSYDRDSSNSPLHF | TGTGCCAGCAGCTACGACCGGGACAGCTCTAATTCACCCCTCCACTTT
TRBJ1-2 | TRBV4-2 | NA | NA | CASSLTGSANAATF | TGTGCCAGCAGCCTTACGGGAAGCGCTAACGCCGCCACCTTC
TRBJ1-2 | TRBV27 | few | TRBD1 | CASSLAGGSNYGYTF | TGTGCCAGCAGTTTAGCAGGGGGGAGTAACTATGGCTACACCTTC
TRBJ1-4 | TRBV11-2 | NA | TRBD1 | CASSKRTGGSLNEKLFF | TGTGCCAGCAGCAAAAGGACAGGGGGTTCTTTGAATGAAAAACTGTTTTTT
TRBJ2-3 | TRBV29-1 | NA | TRBD2 | CSVGVAGGYDTQYF | TGCAGCGTTGGGGTAGCGGGGGGTTACGATACGCAGTATTTT
TRBJ2-7 | TRBV28 | NA | TRBD2 | CASSLSGGWGLAGDGNYEQYF | TGTGCCAGCAGTTTATCGGGGGGCTGGGGACTAGCGGGGGACGGGAACTACGAGCAGTACTTC
TRBJ1-2 | TRBV2 | NA | NA | CASRQVSYGYTF | TGTGCCAGCAGACAGGTCTCCTATGGCTACACCTTC
TRBJ1-5 | TRBV11-2 | NA | NA | CASSLTNQQPQHF | TGTGCCAGCAGCCTTACGAATCAGCAGCCCCAGCATTTT
TRBJ1-3 | TRBV28 | NA | NA | CASSPQRGEGNTIYF | TGTGCCAGCAGTCCCCAGCGGGGGGAAGGAAACACCATATATTTT
TRBJ2-7 | TRBV19 | NA | TRBD2 | CASSTGPPGGGKYEQYF | TGTGCCAGTAGTACAGGACCCCCGGGAGGGGGTAAATACGAGCAGTACTTC
TRBJ1-1 | TRBV27 | few | TRBD1 | CASSPDRAEAFF | TGTGCCAGCAGTCCAGACAGGGCTGAAGCTTTCTTT
TRBJ1-2 | TRBV12-5 | NA | NA | CASGLRQNYGYTF | TGTGCTAGTGGTTTGAGACAGAACTATGGCTACACCTTC